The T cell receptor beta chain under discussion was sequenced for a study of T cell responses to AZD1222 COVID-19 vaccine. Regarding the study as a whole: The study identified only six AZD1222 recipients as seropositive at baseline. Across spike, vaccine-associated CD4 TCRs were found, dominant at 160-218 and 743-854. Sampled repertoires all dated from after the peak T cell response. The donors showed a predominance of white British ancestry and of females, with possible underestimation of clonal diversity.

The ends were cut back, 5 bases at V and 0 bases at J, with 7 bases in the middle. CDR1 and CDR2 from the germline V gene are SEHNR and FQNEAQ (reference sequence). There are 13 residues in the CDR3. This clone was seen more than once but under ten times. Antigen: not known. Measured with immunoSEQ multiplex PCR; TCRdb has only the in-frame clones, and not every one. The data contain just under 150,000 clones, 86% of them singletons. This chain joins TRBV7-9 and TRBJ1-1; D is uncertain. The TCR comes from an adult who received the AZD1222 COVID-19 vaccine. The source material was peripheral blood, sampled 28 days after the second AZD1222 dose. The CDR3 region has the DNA TGTGCCAGCAGCCTGAGCATGAACACTGAAGCTTTCTTT. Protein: CASSLSMNTEAFF.